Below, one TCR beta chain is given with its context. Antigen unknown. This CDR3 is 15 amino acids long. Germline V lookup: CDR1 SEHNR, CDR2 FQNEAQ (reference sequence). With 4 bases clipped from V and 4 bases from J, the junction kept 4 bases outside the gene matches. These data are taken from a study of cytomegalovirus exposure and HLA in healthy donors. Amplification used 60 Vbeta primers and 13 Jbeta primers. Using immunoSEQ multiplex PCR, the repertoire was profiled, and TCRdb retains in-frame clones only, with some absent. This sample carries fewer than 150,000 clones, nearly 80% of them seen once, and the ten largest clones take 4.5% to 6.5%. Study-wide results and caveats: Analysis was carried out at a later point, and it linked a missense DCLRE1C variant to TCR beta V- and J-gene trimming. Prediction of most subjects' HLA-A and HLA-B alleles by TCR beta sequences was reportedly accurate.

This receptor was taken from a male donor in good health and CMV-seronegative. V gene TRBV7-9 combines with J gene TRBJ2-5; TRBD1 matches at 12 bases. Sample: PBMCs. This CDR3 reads CASSYRDRGRETQYF. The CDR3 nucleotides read TGTGCCAGCAGCTACAGGGACAGGGGGCGAGAGACCCAGTACTTC.